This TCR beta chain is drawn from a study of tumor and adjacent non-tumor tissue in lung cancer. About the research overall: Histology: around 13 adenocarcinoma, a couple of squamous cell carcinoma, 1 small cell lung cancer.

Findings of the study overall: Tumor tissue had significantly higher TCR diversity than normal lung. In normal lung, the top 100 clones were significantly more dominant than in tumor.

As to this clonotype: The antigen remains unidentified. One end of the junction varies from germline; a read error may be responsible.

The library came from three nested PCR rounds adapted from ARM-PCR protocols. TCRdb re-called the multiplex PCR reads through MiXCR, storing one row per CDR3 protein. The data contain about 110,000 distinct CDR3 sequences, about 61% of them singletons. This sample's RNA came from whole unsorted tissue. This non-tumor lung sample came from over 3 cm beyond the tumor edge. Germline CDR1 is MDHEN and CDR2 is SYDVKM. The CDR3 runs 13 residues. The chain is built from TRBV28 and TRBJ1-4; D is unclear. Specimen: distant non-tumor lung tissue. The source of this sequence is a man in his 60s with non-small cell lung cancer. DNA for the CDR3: TGTGCCAGCAGTCTGAGGGCTCTCGAAAAACTGTCTTTT. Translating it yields CASSLRALEKLSF. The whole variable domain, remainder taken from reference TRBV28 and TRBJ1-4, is DVKVTQSSRYLVKRTGEKVFLECVQDMDHENMFWYRQDPGLGLRLIYFSYDVKMKEKGDIPEGYSVSREKKERFSLILESASTNQTSMYLCASSLRALEKLSFGSGTQLSVL.